A selection of T cell receptor beta chains follows, all from one sample in a study of OX40 agonist ivuxolimab in advanced cancers. The repertoire was sequenced with immunoSEQ multiplex PCR; TCRdb's copy has only in-frame clones and lacks some. The repertoire consists of 60,000 or so clones, with approximately 94% occurring once and the leading ten covering about 19%. This material consisted of CD4+ or CD8+ T cells sorted from blood, taken in a trial of the OX40 agonist ivuxolimab. Source of these receptors: an adult with an advanced solid tumor such as melanoma, head and neck, liver or kidney cancer. The CDR3 runs from the conserved cysteine through the conserved F or W.

v_gene	j_gene	CDR3aa
TRBV19	TRBJ2-3	CASSIIVTDTQYF
TRBV5-6	TRBJ1-5	CASSLGSQPQHF
TRBV28	TRBJ2-7	CASSESTGMDEQYF
TRBV5-8	TRBJ2-7	CASNYPIGVSYEQYF
TRBV11-3	TRBJ2-3	CASSPSRLAGGPDSTDTQYF
TRBV18	TRBJ2-7	CASSPLNRDYEQYF
TRBV29-1	TRBJ1-2	CSVETVHGYTF
TRBV7-2	TRBJ1-1	CASSSPGHPNTEAFF
TRBV11-2	TRBJ2-3	CASTLAGKTDTQYF
TRBV28	TRBJ2-7	CASSFLTDRAYEQYF
TRBV7-3	TRBJ2-2	CASSLIRTTNTGELFF
TRBV7-9	TRBJ2-2	CASSWPLTGPAGELFF
TRBV19	TRBJ1-5	CASTSYKEREYYSNQPQHF
TRBV7-7	TRBJ2-1	CASSPQTSGSYNEQFF